The clone carrying this T cell receptor beta chain appeared once. What it binds is not known. The record originates from a study of shared clonotypes between healthy human individuals. Study outcomes and limitations: Though the depth was large, rarefaction showed that sorted-subset sequencing was incomplete.

Several immunoSEQ plates held equal portions of the genomic DNA taken from each subset. Libraries were prepared by immunoSEQ multiplex PCR; TCRdb keeps only in-frame clonotypes and omits some of them. The sample records about 770,000 clones, 55% to 80% being singletons. V lost 2 bases and J lost 5, with 13 bases in between. This CDR3 is 15 amino acids long. The germline V gene has CDR1 KGHSH and CDR2 LQKENI. The study drew all its donors from Caucasian adults living in Nashville, Tennessee. This sequence joins TRBV18 and TRBJ2-1; D perhaps matches TRBD2 (6 bases). Material for sequencing was memory CD4+ T cells sorted from blood. Subset described: CD45RA-negative fraction. This TCR derives from a woman in her twenties or thirties in good health. The CDR3 is CASSPYSGTNNEQFF. CDR3 nucleotides: TGTGCCAGCTCACCATATAGCGGCACCAACAATGAGCAGTTCTTC.